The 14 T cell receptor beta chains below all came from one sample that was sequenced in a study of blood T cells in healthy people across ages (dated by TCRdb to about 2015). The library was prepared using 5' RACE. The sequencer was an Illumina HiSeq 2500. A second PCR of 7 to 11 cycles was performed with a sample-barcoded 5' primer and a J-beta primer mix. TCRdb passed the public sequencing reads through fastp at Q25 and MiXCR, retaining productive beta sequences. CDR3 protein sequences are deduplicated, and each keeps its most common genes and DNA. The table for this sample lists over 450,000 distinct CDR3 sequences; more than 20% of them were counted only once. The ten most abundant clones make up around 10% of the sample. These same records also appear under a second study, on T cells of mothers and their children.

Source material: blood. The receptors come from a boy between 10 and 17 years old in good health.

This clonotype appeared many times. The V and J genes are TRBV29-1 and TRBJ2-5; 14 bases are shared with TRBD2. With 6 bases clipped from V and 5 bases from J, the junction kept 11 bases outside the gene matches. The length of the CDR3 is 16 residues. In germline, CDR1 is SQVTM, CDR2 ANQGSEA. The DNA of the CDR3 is TGCAGCGTGGCCGGGACTAGCGGGAGTGAGATGGAGACCCAGTACTTC. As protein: CSVAGTSGSEMETQYF.

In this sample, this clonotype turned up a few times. Here the CDR3 DNA reads TGTGCCAGCAGTCCGGCCCCTGGCAACTATGGCTACACCTTC. It encodes CASSPAPGNYGYTF. V usage is TRBV28 and J usage is TRBJ1-2; D uncertain. Germline V gives CDR1 MDHEN, CDR2 SYDVKM. With 5 bases removed from V and 2 bases from J, the gap between germline ends came to 12 bases. This CDR3 is 14 amino acids long.

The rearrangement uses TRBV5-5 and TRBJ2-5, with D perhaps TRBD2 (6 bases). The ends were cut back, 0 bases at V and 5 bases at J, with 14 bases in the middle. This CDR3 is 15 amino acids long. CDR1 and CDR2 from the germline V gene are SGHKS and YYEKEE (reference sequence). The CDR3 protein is CASSLVSGRWETQYF. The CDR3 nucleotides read TGTGCCAGCAGCTTGGTGAGCGGGCGATGGGAGACCCAGTACTTC.

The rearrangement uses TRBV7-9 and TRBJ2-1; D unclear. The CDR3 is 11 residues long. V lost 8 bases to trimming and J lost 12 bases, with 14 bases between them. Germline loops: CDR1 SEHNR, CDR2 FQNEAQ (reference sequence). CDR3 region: CASPKAISQFF. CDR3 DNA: TGTGCCAGCCCAAAAGCTATTTCGCAGTTCTTC.

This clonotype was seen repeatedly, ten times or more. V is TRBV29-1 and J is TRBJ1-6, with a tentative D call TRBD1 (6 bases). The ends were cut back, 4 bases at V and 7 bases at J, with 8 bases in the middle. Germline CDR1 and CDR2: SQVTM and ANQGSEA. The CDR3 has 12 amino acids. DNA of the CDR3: TGCAGCGTTGGCACAGGGAATTCACCCCTCCACTTT. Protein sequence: CSVGTGNSPLHF.

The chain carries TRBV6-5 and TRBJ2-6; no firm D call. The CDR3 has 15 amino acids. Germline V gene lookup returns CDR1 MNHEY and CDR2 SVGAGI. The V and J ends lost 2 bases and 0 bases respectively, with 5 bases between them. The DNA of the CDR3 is TGTGCCAGCAGTTACCAGGTCTCTGGGGCCAACGTCCTGACTTTC. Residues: CASSYQVSGANVLTF.

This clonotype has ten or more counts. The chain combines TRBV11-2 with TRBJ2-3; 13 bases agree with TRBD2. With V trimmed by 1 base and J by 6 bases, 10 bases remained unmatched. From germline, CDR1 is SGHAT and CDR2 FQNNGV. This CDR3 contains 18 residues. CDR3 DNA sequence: TGTGCCAGCAGCTTAGCGCTCAGGACTAGCGGGAGTCGGGATACGCAGTATTTT. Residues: CASSLALRTSGSRDTQYF.

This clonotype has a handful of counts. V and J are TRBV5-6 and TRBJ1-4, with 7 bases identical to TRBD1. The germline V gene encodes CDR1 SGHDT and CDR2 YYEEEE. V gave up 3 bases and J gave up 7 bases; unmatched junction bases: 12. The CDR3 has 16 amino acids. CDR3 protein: CASSYYTGEVSEKLFF. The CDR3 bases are TGTGCCAGCAGCTATTACACAGGGGAAGTTTCTGAAAAACTGTTTTTT. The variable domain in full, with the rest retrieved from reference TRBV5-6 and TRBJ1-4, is DAGVTQSPTHLIKTRGQQVTLRCSPKSGHDTVSWYQQALGQGPQFIFQYYEEEERQRGNFPDRFSGHQFPNYSSELNVNALLLGDSALYLCASSYYTGEVSEKLFFGSGTQLSVL.

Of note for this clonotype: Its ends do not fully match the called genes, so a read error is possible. As DNA, the CDR3 is TGTGCCAGCAGTGAAAATCTAGCCGCAGATACGCGGTATTTT. It encodes CASSENLAADTRYF. The rearrangement uses TRBV2 and TRBJ2-3; D may be TRBD2 (5 bases). This CDR3 has 14 amino acids. CDR1 is SNHLY and CDR2 is FYNNEI in the germline V gene.

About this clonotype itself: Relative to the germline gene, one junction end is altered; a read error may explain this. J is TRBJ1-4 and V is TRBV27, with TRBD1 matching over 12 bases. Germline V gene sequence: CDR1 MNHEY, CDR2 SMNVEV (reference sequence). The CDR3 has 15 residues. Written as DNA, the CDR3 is TGTGTCAGCCGCTCCCGCGGGACAGGGGGCCGGGAACTGTTTTTT. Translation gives CVSRSRGTGGRELFF.

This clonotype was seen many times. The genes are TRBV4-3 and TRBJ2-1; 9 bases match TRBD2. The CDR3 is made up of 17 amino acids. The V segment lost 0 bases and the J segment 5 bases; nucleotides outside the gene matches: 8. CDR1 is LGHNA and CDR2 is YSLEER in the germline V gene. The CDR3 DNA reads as TGCGCCAGCAGCCAAGATATCGGGGTAGCGGGGGACAATGAGCAGTTCTTC. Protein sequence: CASSQDIGVAGDNEQFF.

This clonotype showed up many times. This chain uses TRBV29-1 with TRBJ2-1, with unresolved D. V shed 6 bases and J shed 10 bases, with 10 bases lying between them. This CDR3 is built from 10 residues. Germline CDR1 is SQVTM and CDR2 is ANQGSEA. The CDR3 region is CSVPAGEQFF. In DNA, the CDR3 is TGCAGCGTCCCAGCAGGAGAGCAGTTCTTC.

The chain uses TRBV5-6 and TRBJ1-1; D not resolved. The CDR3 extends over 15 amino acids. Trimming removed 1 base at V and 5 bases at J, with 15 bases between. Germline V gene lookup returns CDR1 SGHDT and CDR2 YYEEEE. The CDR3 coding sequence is TGTGCCAGCAGCTTGAATGGGAAGAGTCGAACTGAAGCTTTCTTT. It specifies CASSLNGKSRTEAFF.

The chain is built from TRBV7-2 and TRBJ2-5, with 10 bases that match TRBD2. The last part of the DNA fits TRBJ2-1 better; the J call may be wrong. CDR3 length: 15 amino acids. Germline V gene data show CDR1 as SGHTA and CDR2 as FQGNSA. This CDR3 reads CASRVSGGASNEQFF. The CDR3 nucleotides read TGTGCCAGCAGAGTCAGCGGGGGGGCCAGTAATGAGCAGTTCTTC.